This record concerns one T cell receptor beta chain sequence. The antigen is unknown. This specimen comes from a study of cytomegalovirus exposure and HLA in healthy donors. Overall study findings and caveats: Follow-up analysis seemed to connect common viral pathogens with several of the most significant clusters identified. After further analysis at a later stage, 16,951 TCR beta sequences were associated with HLA alleles at 0.05 false discovery rate. Presence/absence analyses assumed roughly uniform sequencing depth across donors.

Primers for the PCR totalled 60 Vbeta and 13 Jbeta. Method: immunoSEQ multiplex PCR; TCRdb's copy keeps in-frame clones and lacks some. Of around 100,000 clones listed, roughly three quarters are singletons. The CDR3 extends over 13 amino acids. V lost 5 bases to trimming and J lost 2 bases, with 9 bases between them. Germline V gives CDR1 MNHEY, CDR2 SVGAGI. The sequence came from a woman aged 18 to 35 in good health and CMV-seropositive. J is TRBJ1-2 and V is TRBV6-5; maybe TRBD1 (5 bases). Material: PBMCs. CDR3: CASSPHRNYGYTF. The CDR3 DNA sequence: TGTGCCAGCAGTCCTCACAGGAACTATGGCTACACCTTC.